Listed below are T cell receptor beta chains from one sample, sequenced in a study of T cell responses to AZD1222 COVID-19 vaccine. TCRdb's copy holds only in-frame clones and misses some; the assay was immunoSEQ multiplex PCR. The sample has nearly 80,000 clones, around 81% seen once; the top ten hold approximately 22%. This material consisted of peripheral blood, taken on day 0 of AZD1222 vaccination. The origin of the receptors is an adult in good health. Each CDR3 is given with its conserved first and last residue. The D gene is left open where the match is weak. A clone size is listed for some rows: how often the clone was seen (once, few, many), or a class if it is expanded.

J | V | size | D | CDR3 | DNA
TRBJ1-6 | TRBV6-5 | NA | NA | CASNPRRGDSPLHF | TGTGCCAGCAACCCCCGCCGGGGAGATTCACCCCTCCACTTT
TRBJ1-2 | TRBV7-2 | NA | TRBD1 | CASSPQGGNYGYTF | TGTGCCAGCAGCCCTCAGGGGGGCAACTATGGCTACACCTTC
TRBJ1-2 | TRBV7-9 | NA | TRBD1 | CASSLTGGDGYTF | TGTGCCAGCAGCTTGACAGGGGGCGATGGCTACACCTTC
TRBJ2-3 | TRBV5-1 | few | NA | CASSLAGGSDTQYF | TGCGCCAGCAGCTTGGCTGGGGGATCAGATACGCAGTATTTT
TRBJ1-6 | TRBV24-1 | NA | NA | CATKWDSPLHF | TGTGCCACCAAGTGGGATTCACCCCTCCACTTT
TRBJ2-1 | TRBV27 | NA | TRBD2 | CASSPFSGLTSGRVSSYNEQFF | TGTGCCAGCAGCCCCTTTTCCGGCCTTACTAGCGGGAGGGTCAGCTCCTACAATGAGCAGTTCTTC
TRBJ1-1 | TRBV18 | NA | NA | CASSPLGAGNTEAFF | TGTGCCAGCTCACCACTGGGGGCCGGGAACACTGAAGCTTTCTTT
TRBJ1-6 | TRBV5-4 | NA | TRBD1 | CASSFYDRVNSPLHF | TGTGCCAGCAGCTTTTATGACAGGGTAAATTCACCCCTCCACTTT
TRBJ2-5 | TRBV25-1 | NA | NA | CASSVQETQYF | TGTGCCAGCAGTGTCCAAGAGACCCAGTACTTC
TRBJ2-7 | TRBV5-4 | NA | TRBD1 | CASSLEGANREQYF | TGTGCCAGCAGCTTGGAGGGGGCAAACCGCGAGCAGTACTTC
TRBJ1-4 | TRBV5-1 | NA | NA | CASSSTATINEKLFF | TGCGCCAGCAGCTCCACGGCCACCATAAATGAAAAACTGTTTTTT
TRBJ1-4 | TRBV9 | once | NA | CASSVGQFNEKLFF | TGTGCCAGCAGCGTAGGACAGTTTAATGAAAAACTGTTTTTT
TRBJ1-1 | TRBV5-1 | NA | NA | CASSLEGRMNTEAFF | TGCGCCAGCAGCTTGGAAGGACGGATGAACACTGAAGCTTTCTTT
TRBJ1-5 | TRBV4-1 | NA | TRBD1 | CASSQRQGSQNQPQHF | TGCGCCAGCAGCCAACGACAGGGATCTCAGAATCAGCCCCAGCATTTT
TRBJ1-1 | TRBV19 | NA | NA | CASSMTMNTEAFF | TGTGCCAGTAGTATGACAATGAACACTGAAGCTTTCTTT
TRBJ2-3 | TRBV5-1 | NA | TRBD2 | CATKGLAVDTQYF | TGCGCCACCAAGGGACTAGCCGTAGATACGCAGTATTTT
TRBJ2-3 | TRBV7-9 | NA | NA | CASSTEGVGLLTDTQYF | TGTGCCAGCAGCACCGAGGGGGTGGGACTTCTAACAGATACGCAGTATTTT
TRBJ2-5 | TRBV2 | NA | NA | CASGGRGGGETQYF | TGTGCCAGCGGGGGCCGGGGCGGGGGAGAGACCCAGTACTTC
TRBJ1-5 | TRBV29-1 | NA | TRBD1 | CSVQGAGNQPQHF | TGCAGCGTTCAGGGGGCAGGCAATCAGCCCCAGCATTTT
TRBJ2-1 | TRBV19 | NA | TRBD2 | CASSIGGGRTYNEQFF | TGTGCCAGTAGTATAGGAGGCGGGAGGACCTACAATGAGCAGTTCTTC
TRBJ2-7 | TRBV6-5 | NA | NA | CASSYLDGGSYEQYF | TGTGCCAGCAGTTATCTAGACGGGGGCTCCTACGAGCAGTACTTC
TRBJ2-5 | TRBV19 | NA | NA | CASSMEQGLVETQYF | TGTGCCAGTAGTATGGAACAGGGTTTGGTGGAGACCCAGTACTTC
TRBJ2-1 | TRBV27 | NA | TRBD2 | CASSPSGTPYNEQFF | TGTGCCAGCAGTCCTAGCGGGACCCCCTACAATGAGCAGTTCTTC
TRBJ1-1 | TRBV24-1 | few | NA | CATSAVGIEAFF | TGTGCCACCAGTGCTGTGGGTATTGAAGCTTTCTTT
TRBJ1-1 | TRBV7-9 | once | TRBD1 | CASSVSGTGGMSEAFF | TGTGCCAGCAGCGTATCCGGGACAGGGGGCATGTCTGAAGCTTTCTTT
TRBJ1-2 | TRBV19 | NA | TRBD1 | CASSIGGQGRYGYTF | TGTGCCAGTAGTATAGGTGGACAGGGCAGATACGGCTACACCTTC
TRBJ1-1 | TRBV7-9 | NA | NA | CASSYRHNTEAFF | TGTGCCAGCAGCTACAGACACAACACTGAAGCTTTCTTT
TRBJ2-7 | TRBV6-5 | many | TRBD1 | CASSRQGASSYEQYF | TGTGCCAGCAGCCGGCAGGGGGCCAGCTCCTACGAGCAGTACTTC
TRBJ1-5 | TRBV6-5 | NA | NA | CASSYSYLNQPQHF | TGTGCCAGCAGTTACTCGTATCTGAATCAGCCCCAGCATTTT
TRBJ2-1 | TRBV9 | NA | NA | CASSPPTDEQFF | TGTGCCAGCAGCCCGCCGACAGATGAGCAGTTCTTC
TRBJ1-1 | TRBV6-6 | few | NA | CASSYRTGQRNTEAFF | TGTGCCAGCAGTTACCGCACAGGGCAAAGGAACACTGAAGCTTTCTTT
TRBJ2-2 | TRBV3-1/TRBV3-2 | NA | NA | CASSQELGTGELFF | TGTGCCAGCAGCCAAGAACTTGGCACCGGGGAGCTGTTTTTT
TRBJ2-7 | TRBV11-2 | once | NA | CASSLSGQPYEQYF | TGTGCCAGCAGCCTTAGCGGACAACCCTACGAGCAGTACTTC
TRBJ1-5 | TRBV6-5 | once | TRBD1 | CASSYGDRGVNQPQHF | TGTGCCAGCAGTTACGGGGACAGGGGGGTCAATCAGCCCCAGCATTTT
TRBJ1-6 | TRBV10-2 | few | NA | CASKAGGALYNSPLHF | TGCGCCAGCAAGGCGGGAGGGGCTTTGTATAATTCACCCCTCCACTTT
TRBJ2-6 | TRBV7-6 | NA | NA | CASSYSGLPSSGANVLTF | TGTGCCAGCAGCTACTCGGGACTCCCAAGCTCTGGGGCCAACGTCCTGACTTTC
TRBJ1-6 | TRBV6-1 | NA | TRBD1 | CASSERTGSSYNSPLHF | TGTGCCAGCAGTGAGAGGACAGGGAGCTCCTATAATTCACCCCTCCACTTT
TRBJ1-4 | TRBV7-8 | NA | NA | CASSLVASANEKLFF | TGTGCCAGCAGCTTAGTGGCCAGCGCTAATGAAAAACTGTTTTTT
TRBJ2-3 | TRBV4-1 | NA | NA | CASREDLTDTQYF | TGCGCCAGCAGAGAGGATTTGACAGATACGCAGTATTTT
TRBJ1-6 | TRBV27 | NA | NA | CASEPPGSNNSPLHF | TGTGCCAGCGAACCCCCGGGTAGCAATAATTCACCCCTCCACTTT
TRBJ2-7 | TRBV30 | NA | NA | CAWSGQDQQYF | TGTGCCTGGAGTGGTCAGGACCAGCAGTACTTC
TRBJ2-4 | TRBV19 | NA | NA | CASSIPRRGNIQYF | TGTGCCAGTAGTATTCCCCGACGGGGGAACATTCAGTACTTC
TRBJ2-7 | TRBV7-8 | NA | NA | CASGSAYEQYF | TGTGCCAGCGGCTCGGCCTACGAGCAGTACTTC
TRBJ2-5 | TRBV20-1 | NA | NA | CSARGGIRETQYF | TGCAGTGCTCGTGGGGGCATCCGAGAGACCCAGTACTTC
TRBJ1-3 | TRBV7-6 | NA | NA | CASSLGSQGFGNTIYF | TGTGCCAGCAGCTTAGGCTCTCAGGGCTTCGGAAACACCATATATTTT
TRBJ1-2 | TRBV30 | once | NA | CAWSGQYNYGYTF | TGTGCCTGGAGTGGACAGTATAACTATGGCTACACCTTC
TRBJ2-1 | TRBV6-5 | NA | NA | CASASWSSYNEQFF | TGTGCCAGCGCCAGCTGGAGCTCCTACAATGAGCAGTTCTTC
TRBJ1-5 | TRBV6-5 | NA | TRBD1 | CASSQGGYSNQPQHF | TGTGCCAGCAGTCAGGGGGGATATAGCAATCAGCCCCAGCATTTT